This TCR beta chain derives from a study of metastatic and nonmetastatic thyroid tumors. Study overall: Comparative analysis of repertoires was undertaken across blood and tumor or nodule tissue obtained from malignant and benign thyroid patients. Study-wide results and limits: Relative to benign nodules, malignant thyroid tumors were reportedly characterized by significantly elevated TCR beta diversity in blood and tumor.

No treatment had been given to any patient before thyroid surgery. In the case of this clone: The antigen is unknown.

The CDR3 length is 14 residues. Germline CDR1 SGHDT, CDR2 YYEEEE. Trimming at V came to 4 bases and at J to 5 bases, leaving 7 bases not matched to a gene. In the original processing: Researchers built a distant-metastasis classifier for papillary thyroid cancer that drew on CDR3 differences across clinicopathological groups. Using MiXCR, TCRdb reanalyzed the PCR reads. TCRdb assigned the V and J calls; the authors' analysis was not used. The sample has some 6,800 clones; approximately 34% are singletons. Specimen: adjacent normal tissue. The chain joins TRBV5-6 to TRBJ2-7, with TRBD2 identical over 9 bases. This TCR was recovered from a female donor with papillary thyroid cancer or a benign thyroid nodule (not recorded which). Some clones in this sample may be carry-over from other donors' samples. The CDR3 is CASSLGTSYHEQYF. CDR3 DNA sequence: TGTGCCAGCAGCCTGGGGACTAGCTATCACGAGCAGTACTTC.